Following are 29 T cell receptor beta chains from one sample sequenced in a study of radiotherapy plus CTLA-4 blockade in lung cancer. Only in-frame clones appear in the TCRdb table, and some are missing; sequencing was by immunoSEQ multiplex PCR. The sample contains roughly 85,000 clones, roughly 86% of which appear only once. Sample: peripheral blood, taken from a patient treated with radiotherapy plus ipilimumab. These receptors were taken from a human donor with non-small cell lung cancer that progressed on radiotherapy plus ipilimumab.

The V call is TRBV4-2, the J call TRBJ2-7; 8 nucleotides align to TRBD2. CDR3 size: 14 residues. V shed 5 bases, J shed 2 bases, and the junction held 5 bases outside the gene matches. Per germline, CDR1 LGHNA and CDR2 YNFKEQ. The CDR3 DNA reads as TGTGCCAGCAGCGAAAGCGGGAGAACCTACGAGCAGTACTTC. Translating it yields CASSESGRTYEQYF.

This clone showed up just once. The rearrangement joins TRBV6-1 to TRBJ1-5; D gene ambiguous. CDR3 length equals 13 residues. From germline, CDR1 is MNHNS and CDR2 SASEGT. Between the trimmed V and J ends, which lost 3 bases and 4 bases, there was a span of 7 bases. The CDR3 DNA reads TGTGCCAGCAGTGAGTCCAGTAATCAGCCCCAGCATTTT. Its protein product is CASSESSNQPQHF.

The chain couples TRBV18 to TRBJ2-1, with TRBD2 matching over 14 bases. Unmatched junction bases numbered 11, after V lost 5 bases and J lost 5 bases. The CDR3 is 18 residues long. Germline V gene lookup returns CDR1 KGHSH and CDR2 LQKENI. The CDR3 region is CASSSDPGLAGDHNEQFF. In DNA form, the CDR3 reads TGTGCCAGCTCATCTGATCCGGGACTAGCGGGAGACCACAATGAGCAGTTCTTC.

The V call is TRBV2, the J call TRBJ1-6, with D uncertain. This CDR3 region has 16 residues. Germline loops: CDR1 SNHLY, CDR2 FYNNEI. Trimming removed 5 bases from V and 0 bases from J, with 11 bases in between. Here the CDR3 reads CASSSQSSSYNSPLHF. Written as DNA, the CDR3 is TGTGCCAGCAGTTCCCAGTCGAGCTCCTATAATTCACCCCTCCACTTT.

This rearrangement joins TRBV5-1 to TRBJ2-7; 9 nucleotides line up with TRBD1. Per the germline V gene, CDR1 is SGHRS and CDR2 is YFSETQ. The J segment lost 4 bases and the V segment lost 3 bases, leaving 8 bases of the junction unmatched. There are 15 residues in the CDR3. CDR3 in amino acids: CASSYRTGAGYEQYF. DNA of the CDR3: TGCGCCAGCAGCTACCGGACAGGGGCTGGGTACGAGCAGTACTTC.

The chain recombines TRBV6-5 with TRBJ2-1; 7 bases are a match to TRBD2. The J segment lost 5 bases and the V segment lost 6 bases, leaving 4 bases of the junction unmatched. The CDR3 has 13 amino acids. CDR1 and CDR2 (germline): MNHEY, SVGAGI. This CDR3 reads CASSRTSNNEQFF. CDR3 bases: TGTGCCAGCAGCCGGACTAGTAACAATGAGCAGTTCTTC.

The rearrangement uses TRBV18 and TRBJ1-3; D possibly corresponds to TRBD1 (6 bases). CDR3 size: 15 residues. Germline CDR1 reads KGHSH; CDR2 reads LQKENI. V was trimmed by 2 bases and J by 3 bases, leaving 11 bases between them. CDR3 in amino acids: CASSPGDRIGNTIYF. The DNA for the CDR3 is TGTGCCAGCTCACCAGGCGACAGGATTGGAAACACCATATATTTT. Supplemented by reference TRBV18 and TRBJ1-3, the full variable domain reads NAGVMQNPRHLVRRRGQEARLRCSPMKGHSHVYWYRQLPEEGLKFMVYLQKENIIDESGMPKERFSAEFPKEGPSILRIQQVVRGDSAAYFCASSPGDRIGNTIYFGEGSWLTVV.

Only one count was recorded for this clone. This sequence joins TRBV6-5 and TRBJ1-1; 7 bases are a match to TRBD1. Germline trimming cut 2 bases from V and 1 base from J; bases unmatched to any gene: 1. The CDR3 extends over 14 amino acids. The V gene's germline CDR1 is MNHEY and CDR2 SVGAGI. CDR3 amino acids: CASSYGDRNTEAFF. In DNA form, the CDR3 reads TGTGCCAGCAGTTACGGGGACAGGAACACTGAAGCTTTCTTT.

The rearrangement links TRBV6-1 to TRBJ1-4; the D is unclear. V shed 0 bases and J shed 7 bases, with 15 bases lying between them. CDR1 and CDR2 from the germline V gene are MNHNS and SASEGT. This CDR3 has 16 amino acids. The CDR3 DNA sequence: TGTGCCAGCAGTGAAGCCGAGTCCAGAGGAGGTGAAAAACTGTTTTTT. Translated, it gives CASSEAESRGGEKLFF.

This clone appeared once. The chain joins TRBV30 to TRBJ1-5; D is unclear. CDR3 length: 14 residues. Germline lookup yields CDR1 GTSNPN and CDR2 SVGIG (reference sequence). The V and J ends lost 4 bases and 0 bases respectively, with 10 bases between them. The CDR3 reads CAWTTSGSNQPQHF. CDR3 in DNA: TGTGCCTGGACCACTTCGGGTAGCAATCAGCCCCAGCATTTT.

For the CDR3, the DNA is TGTGCCAGCAGTACCGGACTGGGAGCAACTAATGAAAAACTGTTTTTT. Protein sequence: CASSTGLGATNEKLFF. This chain joins TRBV28 and TRBJ1-4; unclear D gene. Germline V gene lookup returns CDR1 MDHEN and CDR2 SYDVKM. V was trimmed by 5 bases and J by 0 bases, leaving 13 bases between them. The CDR3 spans 16 residues. Supplemented by reference TRBV28 and TRBJ1-4, the full variable domain reads DVKVTQSSRYLVKRTGEKVFLECVQDMDHENMFWYRQDPGLGLRLIYFSYDVKMKEKGDIPEGYSVSREKKERFSLILESASTNQTSMYLCASSTGLGATNEKLFFGSGTQLSVL.

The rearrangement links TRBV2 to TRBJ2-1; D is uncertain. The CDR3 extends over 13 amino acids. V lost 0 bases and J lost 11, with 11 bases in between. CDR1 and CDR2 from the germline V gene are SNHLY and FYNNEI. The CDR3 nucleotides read TGTGCCAGCAGTGAAGCGCTTGGCTACCAGCAGTTCTTC. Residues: CASSEALGYQQFF.

This chain's CDR3 is CASSFPLRLAGSTDTQYF. DNA of the CDR3: TGTGCCAGCAGCTTTCCCCTGAGACTAGCGGGTAGCACAGATACGCAGTATTTT. The genes are TRBV7-9 and TRBJ2-3, with 10 bases fitting TRBD2. Germline V lookup: CDR1 SEHNR, CDR2 FQNEAQ (reference sequence). J was trimmed by 0 bases and V by 3 bases; bases with no gene match: 9. The CDR3 sequence is 18 residues long.

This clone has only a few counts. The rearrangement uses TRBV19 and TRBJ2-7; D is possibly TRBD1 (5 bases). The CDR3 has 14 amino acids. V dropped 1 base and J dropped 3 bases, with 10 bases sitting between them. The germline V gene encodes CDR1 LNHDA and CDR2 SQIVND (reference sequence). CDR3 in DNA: TGTGCCAGTAGTATAGTGGCAGGGAACTACGAGCAGTACTTC. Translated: CASSIVAGNYEQYF.

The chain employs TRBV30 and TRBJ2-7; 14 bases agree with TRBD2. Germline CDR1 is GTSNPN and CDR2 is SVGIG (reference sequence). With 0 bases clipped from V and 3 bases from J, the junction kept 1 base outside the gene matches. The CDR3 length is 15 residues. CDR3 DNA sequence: TGTGCCTGGAGTGTAGGGACTAGCGGGGGCTACGAGCAGTACTTC. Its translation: CAWSVGTSGGYEQYF.

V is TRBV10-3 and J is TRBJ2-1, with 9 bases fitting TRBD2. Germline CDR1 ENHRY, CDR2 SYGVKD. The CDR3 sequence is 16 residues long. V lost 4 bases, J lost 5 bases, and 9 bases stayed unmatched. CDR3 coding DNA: TGTGCCATCAGTGCCGGGGGGACTAGCTTTAACAATGAGCAGTTCTTC. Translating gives CAISAGGTSFNNEQFF.

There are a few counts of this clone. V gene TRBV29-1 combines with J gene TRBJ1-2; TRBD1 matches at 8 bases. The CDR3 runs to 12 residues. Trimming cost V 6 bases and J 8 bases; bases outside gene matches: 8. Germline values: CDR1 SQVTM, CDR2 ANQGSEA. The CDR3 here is CSVDTGGRGYTF. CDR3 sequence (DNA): TGCAGCGTCGATACAGGGGGAAGGGGCTACACCTTC.

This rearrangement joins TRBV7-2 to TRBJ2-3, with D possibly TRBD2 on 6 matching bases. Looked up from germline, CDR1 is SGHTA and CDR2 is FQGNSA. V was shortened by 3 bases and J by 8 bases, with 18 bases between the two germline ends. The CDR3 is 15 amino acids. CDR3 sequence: CASSFTSGGVATQYF. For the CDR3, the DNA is TGTGCCAGCAGCTTTACGTCTGGCGGGGTCGCTACGCAGTATTTT. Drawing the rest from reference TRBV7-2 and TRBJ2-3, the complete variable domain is GAGVSQSPSNKVTEKGKDVELRCDPISGHTALYWYRQSLGQGLEFLIYFQGNSAPDKSGLPSDRFSAERTGGSVSTLTIQRTQQEDSAVYLCASSFTSGGVATQYFGPGTRLTVL.

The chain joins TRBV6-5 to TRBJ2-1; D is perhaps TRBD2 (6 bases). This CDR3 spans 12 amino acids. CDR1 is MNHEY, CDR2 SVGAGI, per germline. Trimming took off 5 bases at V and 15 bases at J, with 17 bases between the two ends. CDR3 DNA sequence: TGTGCCAGCAGTACCCCCGGGACTGGGCGGTTCTTC. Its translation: CASSTPGTGRFF.

In nucleotides, the CDR3 is TGTGCCATCAGCCGGGACTCGGCCTACAATGAGCAGTTCTTC. It translates to CAISRDSAYNEQFF. This chain uses TRBV10-3 with TRBJ2-1, with a possible D match to TRBD2 (6 bases). Germline values: CDR1 ENHRY, CDR2 SYGVKD. The CDR3 is 14 residues long. V lost 6 bases and J 2 bases, leaving 11 bases between the germline ends.

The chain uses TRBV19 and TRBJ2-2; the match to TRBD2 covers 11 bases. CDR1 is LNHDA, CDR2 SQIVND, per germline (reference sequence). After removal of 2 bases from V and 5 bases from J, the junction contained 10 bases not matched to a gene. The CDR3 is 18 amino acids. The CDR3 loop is CASSIHQGLAEWTGELFF. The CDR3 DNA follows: TGTGCCAGTAGTATACACCAGGGACTAGCGGAGTGGACCGGGGAGCTGTTTTTT.

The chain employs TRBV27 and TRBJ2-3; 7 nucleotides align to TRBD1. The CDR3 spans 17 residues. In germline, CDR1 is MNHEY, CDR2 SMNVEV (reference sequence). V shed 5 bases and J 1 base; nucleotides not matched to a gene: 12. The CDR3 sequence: CASSPSGTVARTDTQYF. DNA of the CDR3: TGTGCCAGCAGTCCCTCGGGGACAGTTGCGCGCACAGATACGCAGTATTTT.

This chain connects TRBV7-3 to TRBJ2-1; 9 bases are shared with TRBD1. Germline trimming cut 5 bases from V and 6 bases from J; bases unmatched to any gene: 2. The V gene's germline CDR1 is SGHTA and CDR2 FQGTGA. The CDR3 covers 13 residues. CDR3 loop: CASSLGQGNEQFF. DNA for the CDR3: TGTGCCAGCAGCCTGGGACAGGGCAATGAGCAGTTCTTC.

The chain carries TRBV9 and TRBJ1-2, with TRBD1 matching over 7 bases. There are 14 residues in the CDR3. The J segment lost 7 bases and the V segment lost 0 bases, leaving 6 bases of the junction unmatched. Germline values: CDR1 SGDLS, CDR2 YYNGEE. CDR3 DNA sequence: TGTGCCAGCAGCGTAGACTCAGGGGGAAGTGGCTACACCTTC. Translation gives CASSVDSGGSGYTF.

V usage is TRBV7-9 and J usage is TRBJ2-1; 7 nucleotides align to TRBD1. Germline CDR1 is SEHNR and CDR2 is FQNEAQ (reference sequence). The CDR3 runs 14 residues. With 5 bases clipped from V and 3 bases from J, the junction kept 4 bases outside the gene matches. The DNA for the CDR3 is TGTGCCAGCAGCCCCCGACAGGGCTACAATGAGCAGTTCTTC. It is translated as CASSPRQGYNEQFF. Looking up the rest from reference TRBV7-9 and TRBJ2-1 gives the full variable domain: DTGVSQNPRHKITKRGQNVTFRCDPISEHNRLYWYRQTLGQGPEFLTYFQNEAQLEKSRLLSDRFSAERPKGSFSTLEIQRTEQGDSAMYLCASSPRQGYNEQFFGPGTRLTVL.

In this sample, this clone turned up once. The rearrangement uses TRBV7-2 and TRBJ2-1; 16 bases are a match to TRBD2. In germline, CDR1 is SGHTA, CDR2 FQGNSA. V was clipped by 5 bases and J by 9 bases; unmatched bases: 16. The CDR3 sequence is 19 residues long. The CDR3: CASSRIGTSGRAATGEQFF. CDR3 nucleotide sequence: TGTGCCAGCAGCCGCATCGGGACTAGCGGGAGGGCGGCTACGGGTGAGCAGTTCTTC.

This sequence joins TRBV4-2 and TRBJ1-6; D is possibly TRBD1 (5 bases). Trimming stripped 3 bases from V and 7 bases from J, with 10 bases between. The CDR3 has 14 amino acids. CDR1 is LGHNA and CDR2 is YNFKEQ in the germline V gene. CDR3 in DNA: TGTGCCAGCAGCCATCCAGGGACGAATTCACCCCTCCACTTT. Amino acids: CASSHPGTNSPLHF.

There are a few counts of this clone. Written as DNA, the CDR3 is TGTGCCAGTGCCCACAGGGACCCGAATCAGCCCCAGCATTTT. The encoded protein is CASAHRDPNQPQHF. The gene calls are TRBV19 and TRBJ1-5; possibly TRBD1 for D (6 bases). V lost 8 bases, J lost 4 bases, and 15 bases lay in between. Germline values: CDR1 LNHDA, CDR2 SQIVND (reference sequence). The CDR3 totals 14 residues. Full variable domain (missing parts from reference TRBV19 and TRBJ1-5): DGGITQSPKYLFRKEGQNVTLSCEQNLNHDAMYWYRQDPGQGLRLIYYSQIVNDFQKGDIAEGYSVSREKKESFPLTVTSAQKNPTAFYLCASAHRDPNQPQHFGDGTRLSIL.

The CDR3: CSASGAAGYTF. Written as DNA, the CDR3 is TGCAGTGCCTCAGGGGCAGCTGGCTACACCTTC. The rearrangement uses TRBV20-1 and TRBJ1-2; possible D gene TRBD1, 6 bases. Per germline, CDR1 DFQATT and CDR2 SNEGSKA (reference sequence). Trimming cost V 6 bases and J 7 bases, with 12 bases left between them. The CDR3 spans 11 residues.